This is a list of T cell receptor beta chains from one sample in a study of blood T cell repertoires in COVID-19. This table comes from immunoSEQ multiplex PCR, and its TCRdb copy is limited to in-frame clones, with some not included. The sample carries 150,000 to 160,000 clones, roughly 88% recorded once. Sequences were obtained from peripheral blood. These receptors originate from a woman aged 50 to 60 with acute or convalescent COVID-19. Both conserved end residues are part of each CDR3. A D gene is named only where the DNA matches it firmly. Size values are once, few and many counts, or a class for expanded clones, and some rows have none.

d_call j_call clone_size v_call cdr3_aa cdr3_nt
TRBD1 TRBJ1-1 NA TRBV24-1 CATSDRGKGDTEAFF TGTGCCACCAGTGACAGGGGGAAGGGAGACACTGAAGCTTTCTTT
TRBD1 TRBJ1-3 few TRBV3-1/TRBV3-2 CASSLKGQGGNTIYF TGTGCCAGCAGCCTAAAAGGACAGGGAGGAAACACCATATATTTT
NA TRBJ2-1 NA TRBV7-8 CASSLAPMKYNEQFF TGTGCCAGCAGCCTGGCCCCGATGAAGTACAATGAGCAGTTCTTC
TRBD1 TRBJ1-2 NA TRBV10-3 CAITDLRTGGGGYTF TGTGCCATCACCGACTTGCGGACAGGGGGGGGTGGCTACACCTTC
TRBD1 TRBJ2-3 NA TRBV7-9 CASSPGQGTDTQYF TGTGCCAGCAGCCCGGGACAGGGCACAGATACGCAGTATTTT
NA TRBJ1-6 once TRBV4-2 CASSQDLGGRVNNSPLHF TGTGCCAGCAGCCAAGATCTCGGGGGGAGAGTTAATAATTCACCCCTCCACTTT
TRBD2 TRBJ2-1 NA TRBV7-3 CASSSGLAGGEQFF TGTGCCAGCAGCTCAGGCCTAGCGGGGGGTGAGCAGTTCTTC
TRBD2 TRBJ2-7 NA TRBV18 CASSPGLAEEQYF TGTGCCAGCTCACCGGGACTAGCGGAGGAGCAGTACTTC
TRBD2 TRBJ2-3 once TRBV5-1 CASSQKMTSGGMGTDTQYF TGCGCCAGCAGCCAAAAAATGACTAGCGGGGGGATGGGCACAGATACGCAGTATTTT
TRBD1 TRBJ1-2 NA TRBV5-4 CASSQGTAVSYGYTF TGTGCCAGCAGCCAGGGGACAGCGGTCTCCTATGGCTACACCTTC
TRBD2 TRBJ2-3 NA TRBV5-1 CASSGVSGGDTQYF TGCGCCAGCAGTGGGGTTAGCGGGGGGGATACGCAGTATTTT
TRBD2 TRBJ2-5 NA TRBV7-6 CASSFSGGLGGETQYF TGTGCCAGCAGTTTTAGCGGGGGCCTGGGTGGAGAGACCCAGTACTTC
NA TRBJ2-5 NA TRBV7-2 CASSFAKHRDIEETQYF TGTGCCAGCAGCTTTGCAAAACACCGGGACATCGAAGAGACCCAGTACTTC
NA TRBJ2-3 NA TRBV29-1 CSVVHQGTDTQYF TGCAGCGTTGTCCACCAGGGCACAGATACGCAGTATTTT
TRBD1 TRBJ1-2 NA TRBV6-2/TRBV6-3 CASSYPGTEHVYGYTF TGTGCCAGCAGTTACCCGGGGACAGAACACGTCTATGGCTACACCTTC
NA TRBJ2-5 NA TRBV5-4 CASSLVAASQETQYF TGTGCCAGCAGCTTGGTTGCGGCATCCCAAGAGACCCAGTACTTC
NA TRBJ1-6 NA TRBV19 CASKQGSSYNSPLHF TGTGCCAGTAAACAGGGATCCTCCTATAATTCACCCCTCCACTTT
NA TRBJ1-6 NA TRBV9 CASSVVGSNNSPLHF TGTGCCAGCAGCGTAGTTGGCAGTAATAATTCACCCCTCCACTTT
NA TRBJ2-1 NA TRBV29-1 CSVEGTTSSYNEQFF TGCAGCGTTGAAGGGACTACCAGCTCCTACAATGAGCAGTTCTTC
NA TRBJ1-1 few TRBV10-1 CASRQTGSDTEAFF TGCGCCAGCAGACAGACAGGCTCTGACACTGAAGCTTTCTTT
TRBD1 TRBJ1-2 once TRBV2 CASRQGQGYGYTF TGTGCCAGCAGACAGGGACAGGGCTATGGCTACACCTTC
TRBD2 TRBJ2-3 NA TRBV19 CASSSGGSPDTQYF TGTGCCTCGAGTAGCGGGGGGTCCCCAGATACGCAGTATTTT
TRBD1 TRBJ1-2 NA TRBV5-1 CASSPGQGNYGYTF TGCGCCAGCAGCCCGGGACAGGGAAACTATGGCTACACCTTC
NA TRBJ1-2 NA TRBV5-4 CASSLGGLLEYGYTF TGTGCCAGCAGCTTGGGGGGACTACTCGAGTATGGCTACACCTTC
NA TRBJ2-2 NA TRBV28 CASTEWLASTGELFF TGTGCCAGCACTGAATGGCTAGCGAGCACCGGGGAGCTGTTTTTT
NA TRBJ2-7 NA TRBV7-2 CASSLDAGSSYEQYF TGTGCCAGCAGCTTAGATGCAGGGTCGTCCTACGAGCAGTACTTC
TRBD1 TRBJ2-7 once TRBV7-9 CASSPNRQGTYEQYF TGTGCCAGCAGTCCTAACCGACAGGGGACATACGAGCAGTACTTC
NA TRBJ1-1 NA TRBV19 CASSPPGGRTEAFF TGTGCCAGTAGTCCCCCGGGGGGACGGACTGAAGCTTTCTTT
NA TRBJ1-1 NA TRBV3-1/TRBV3-2 CASSQAVISLRGTTEAFF TGTGCCAGCAGCCAAGCCGTGATCAGCCTGAGGGGGACCACTGAAGCTTTCTTT
TRBD1 TRBJ1-5 NA TRBV6-5 CASRPGQQRQPQHF TGTGCCAGCAGACCGGGACAGCAGCGGCAGCCCCAGCATTTT
NA TRBJ2-5 NA TRBV9 CASSVEQGAGATQYF TGTGCCAGCAGCGTAGAGCAGGGGGCGGGGGCGACCCAGTACTTC
TRBD1 TRBJ1-4 NA TRBV15 CATSRGETGSVEKLFF TGTGCCACCAGCAGAGGGGAGACAGGGTCCGTTGAAAAACTGTTTTTT